Shown below are 14 T cell receptor beta chains from a single sample sequenced in a study of blood T cell repertoires in COVID-19. The protocol was immunoSEQ multiplex PCR, while the TCRdb copy is restricted to in-frame clones and leaves out a portion. The table shows 150,000 to 200,000 clones, with about 88% occurring only once. Material for sequencing was peripheral blood. These TCRs come from a human donor in a cohort sampled during active COVID-19.

The CDR3 DNA is TGTGCCAGCAGTTTCCGGGAAATAGCGAGCTATGGCTACACCTTC. Translated, it gives CASSFREIASYGYTF. This rearrangement joins TRBV28 to TRBJ1-2; no reliable D call. The V gene's germline CDR1 is MDHEN and CDR2 SYDVKM. The CDR3 runs 15 residues. V lost 3 bases, J lost 4 bases, and 15 bases lay in between.

V and J are TRBV5-6 and TRBJ2-6; 8 nucleotides line up with TRBD1. The V segment lost 3 bases and the J segment 0 bases; nucleotides outside the gene matches: 5. The CDR3 loop spans 17 amino acids. Per the germline V gene, CDR1 is SGHDT and CDR2 is YYEEEE. Here the CDR3 reads CASSWGDRLSGANVLTF. CDR3 bases: TGTGCCAGCAGCTGGGGGGACAGGCTCTCTGGGGCCAACGTCCTGACTTTC.

This sequence joins TRBV6-5 and TRBJ1-5, with 8 bases lining up with TRBD1. The ends lost 6 bases at V and 2 bases at J; junction bases unmatched: 6. CDR3 length equals 15 residues. CDR1 MNHEY and CDR2 SVGAGI come from the germline V gene. CDR3 coding DNA: TGTGCCAGCAGCCCGACAGGGGACGGCAATCAGCCCCAGCATTTT. Its protein product is CASSPTGDGNQPQHF.

This chain joins TRBV29-1 and TRBJ2-1; TRBD1 aligns across 8 bases. V lost 4 bases, J lost 8 bases, and 4 bases stayed unmatched. Looked up from germline, CDR1 is SQVTM and CDR2 is ANQGSEA. CDR3 length: 12 amino acids. The DNA for the CDR3 is TGCAGCGTTGTACAGGGGGTCGATGAGCAGTTCTTC. It encodes CSVVQGVDEQFF.

Concerning this clone itself: Other DNA sequences within the sample encode an identical CDR3. This chain connects TRBV30 to TRBJ1-2; 10 nucleotides match TRBD1. The germline V gene has CDR1 GTSNPN and CDR2 SVGIG (reference sequence). The CDR3 spans 13 residues. V lost 3 bases, J lost 2 bases, and 0 bases stayed unmatched. Written as DNA, the CDR3 is TGTGCCTGGAGGGGACAGGGGAACTATGGCTACACCTTC. Encoded protein: CAWRGQGNYGYTF. Drawing the rest from reference TRBV30 and TRBJ1-2, the complete variable domain is SQTIHQWPATLVQPVGSPLSLECTVEGTSNPNLYWYRQAAGRGLQLLFYSVGIGQISSEVPQNLSASRPQDRQFILSSKKLLLSDSGFYLCAWRGQGNYGYTFGSGTRLTVV.

The genes are TRBV6-5 and TRBJ2-7, with TRBD1 identical over 8 bases. V lost 0 bases and J lost 4; bases outside the gene matches: 5. This CDR3 has 15 residues. From germline, CDR1 is MNHEY and CDR2 SVGAGI. The CDR3 loop reads CASSYSGTGGYEQYF. DNA of the CDR3: TGTGCCAGCAGTTACTCGGGGACAGGAGGATACGAGCAGTACTTC.

The DNA for the CDR3 is TGTGCCAGCAGACGGACACTATTCACTGAAGCTTTCTTT. Protein sequence: CASRRTLFTEAFF. The chain employs TRBV6-5 and TRBJ1-1; D possibly corresponds to TRBD1 (5 bases). This CDR3 spans 13 amino acids. CDR1 is MNHEY, CDR2 SVGAGI, per germline. V lost 6 bases, J lost 4 bases, and 12 bases lay in between.

The chain couples TRBV5-1 to TRBJ2-5, with TRBD2 matching over 16 bases. This CDR3 comprises 18 residues. Germline CDR1 and CDR2: SGHRS and YFSETQ. With V trimmed by 4 bases and J by 5 bases, 11 bases remained unmatched. The DNA for the CDR3 is TGCGCCAGCAGCCCGGGACTAGCGGGGGGGCGTTGGCTGGAGACCCAGTACTTC. Protein product: CASSPGLAGGRWLETQYF.

V gene TRBV7-2 combines with J gene TRBJ2-1, with 8 positions matching TRBD2. The CDR3 extends over 14 amino acids. The germline V gene has CDR1 SGHTA and CDR2 FQGNSA. V was pared by 5 bases and J by 2 bases, with 2 bases of the junction left unmatched. The CDR3 coding sequence is TGTGCCAGCAGCAGCGGGAGTGCCTACAATGAGCAGTTCTTC. Residues: CASSSGSAYNEQFF.

The sample holds one count of this clone. J is TRBJ2-7 and V is TRBV3-1 (or the pseudogene TRBV3-2); 8 nucleotides match TRBD2. Germline V gene data show CDR1 as LGHDT and CDR2 as YNNKEL (reference sequence). V was clipped by 2 bases and J by 2 bases; unmatched bases: 11. CDR3 length equals 17 residues. CDR3 protein: CASSQPRPGGGTYEQYF. CDR3 sequence (DNA): TGTGCCAGCAGCCAACCAAGGCCGGGAGGGGGGACCTACGAGCAGTACTTC.

The chain links TRBV9 to TRBJ2-7, with 9 bases matching TRBD1. The CDR3 totals 15 residues. Unmatched junction bases numbered 9, after V lost 3 bases and J lost 5 bases. CDR1 and CDR2 (germline): SGDLS, YYNGEE. The CDR3 bases are TGTGCCAGCAGCGCTACCGGGACAGGGTTTCACGAGCAGTACTTC. As protein: CASSATGTGFHEQYF.

The V gene is TRBV4-1, the J gene TRBJ2-2, with 8 nucleotides matching TRBD2. Germline CDR1 MGHRA, CDR2 YSYEKL. The junction had 7 bases not matched to a gene; V was cut back by 1 base and J by 0 bases. The CDR3 runs to 18 residues. DNA for the CDR3: TGCGCCAGCAGCCAAGGAACGGGGGGGGCACCGAACACCGGGGAGCTGTTTTTT. As protein: CASSQGTGGAPNTGELFF.

V and J are TRBV24-1 and TRBJ2-3; TRBD2 agrees at 7 bases. From germline, CDR1 is KGHDR and CDR2 SFDVKD. The V segment lost 3 bases and the J segment 2 bases; nucleotides outside the gene matches: 4. CDR3 length equals 15 residues. CDR3 residues: CATSDPGTTTDTQYF. DNA for the CDR3: TGTGCCACCAGTGATCCCGGGACTACCACAGATACGCAGTATTTT.

The chain combines TRBV14 with TRBJ2-3; D call uncertain. Germline V gives CDR1 SGHDN, CDR2 FVKESK. Deletions cut 4 bases from V and 3 bases from J, with 17 bases between. This CDR3 comprises 16 residues. In nucleotides, the CDR3 is TGTGCCAGCAGCCGAGACCCCGGAGCGTATACAGATACGCAGTATTTT. Translating it yields CASSRDPGAYTDTQYF.